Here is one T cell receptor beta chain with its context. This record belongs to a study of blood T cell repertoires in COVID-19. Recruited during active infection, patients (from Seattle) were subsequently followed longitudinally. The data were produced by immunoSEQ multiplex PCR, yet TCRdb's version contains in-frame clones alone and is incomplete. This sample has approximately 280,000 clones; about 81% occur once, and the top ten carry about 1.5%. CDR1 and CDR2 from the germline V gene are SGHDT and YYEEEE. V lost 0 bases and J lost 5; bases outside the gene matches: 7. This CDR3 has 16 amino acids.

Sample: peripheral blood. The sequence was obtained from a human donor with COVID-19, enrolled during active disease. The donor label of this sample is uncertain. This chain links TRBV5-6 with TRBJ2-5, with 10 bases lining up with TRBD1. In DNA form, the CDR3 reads TGTGCCAGCAGCTTGGGGCCGGGACAGGGGTGGGAGACCCAGTACTTC. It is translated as CASSLGPGQGWETQYF.